This T cell receptor (beta chain) was found in a study of blood T cells in healthy people across ages. Study results and caveats: The study lacked donor CMV status, which possibly confounded expanded clonotype changes.

As concerns this clonotype: Its antigen is not known.

The germline V gene has CDR1 SNHLY and CDR2 FYNNEI. CDR3 length: 14 amino acids. Trimming took 4 bases from V and 6 from J, leaving 13 bases between them. A second roughly 7 to 12 cycle PCR used barcoded and J-beta primers. TCRdb reprocessed the 5' RACE reads with MiXCR, giving one entry per CDR3 protein. The sample has under 700,000 distinct CDR3 sequences, around 24% seen once. This same sample was also taken into another study, of T cells of mothers and their children.

The sample taken for sequencing was blood. The chain has TRBV2 and TRBJ2-1; D is perhaps TRBD2 (5 bases). The receptor was isolated from a boy between 10 and 17 years old in good health. CDR3 in amino acids: CASSASLATNEQFF. The DNA of the CDR3 is TGTGCCAGCAGTGCCAGCCTAGCAACCAATGAGCAGTTCTTC.